This T cell receptor (beta chain) was documented in a study of T-cell reconstitution after alpha-beta-depleted transplantation in children. Study-wide findings and caveats: Some patients showed high day-60 TCRbeta diversity, which derived from surviving recipient T cells and thymic progenitors.

Preparation of the TCRbeta library was carried out with unique molecular identifiers. TCRdb reanalysed the PCR reads using MiXCR and keeps one entry per CDR3 protein. The sample lists hundreds of thousands of distinct CDR3 sequences; around 13% were seen once. This CDR3 region has 14 residues. Germline-derived CDR1 and CDR2 are GTSNPN and SVGIG (reference sequence). V was shortened by 3 bases and J by 5 bases, with 15 bases between the two germline ends. With regard to this clonotype: Its antigen remains unidentified.

The sample was PBMCs, taken before TCRalphabeta/CD19-depleted stem cell transplant. This receptor was taken from a girl between 2 and 10 years old with congenital amegakaryocytic thrombocytopenia, due to receive a stem cell transplant. The V call is TRBV30, the J call TRBJ2-3; tentatively, D is TRBD2 (6 bases). DNA for the CDR3: TGTGCCTGGAGACGAGATATGGAGGGAGATACGCAGTATTTT. It codes for CAWRRDMEGDTQYF.